This T cell receptor beta chain was captured in a study of cytomegalovirus exposure and HLA in healthy donors. Study results and caveats: As was reported, the classifier diagnosed cytomegalovirus status with high specificity and sensitivity. Across donors, most TCRs were seen rarely, yet some public ones were widespread. Donors were assumed by presence/absence analyses to have roughly uniform sequencing depth.

On this clone itself: Antigen unknown.

With 4 bases removed from V and 4 bases from J, the gap between germline ends came to 10 bases. The CDR3 extends over 14 amino acids. CDR1 is SNHLY, CDR2 FYNNEI, per germline. The PCR used 60 Vbeta and 13 Jbeta primers. The method was immunoSEQ multiplex PCR; TCRdb's version includes in-frame clones alone and lacks a portion of them. The sample records roughly 150,000 clones, around three quarters being singletons. This rearrangement joins TRBV2 to TRBJ2-2, with D unclear. The receptor was derived from a woman aged 40 to 50 in good health and CMV-seronegative. The material sequenced was PBMCs. The CDR3 nucleotides are TGTGCCAGCAGTGCCTCTAGTCGCACCGGGGAGCTGTTTTTT. This translates into CASSASSRTGELFF. The full variable domain, its missing parts supplied by reference TRBV2 and TRBJ2-2, is EPEVTQTPSHQVTQMGQEVILRCVPISNHLYFYWYRQILGQKVEFLVSFYNNEISEKSEIFDDQFSVERPDGSNFTLKIRSTKLEDSAMYFCASSASSRTGELFFGEGSRLTVL.